Listed below are T cell receptor beta chains from one sample, sequenced in a study of cytotoxic CD8 clonotypes in ibrutinib-treated CLL. Only in-frame clones appear in the TCRdb table, and some are missing; sequencing was by immunoSEQ multiplex PCR. This table has over 120,000 clones, about 80% appearing once. The sample was PBMCs, taken after 24 months of ibrutinib treatment. The receptors shown here come from a human donor with chronic lymphocytic leukemia. Each CDR3 is given with its conserved first and last residue. Each record gives: CDR3 DNA, CDR3 protein, D gene, V gene, clone size, J gene. D genes are given only for firm matches. Some rows have no size entry. The others give once, few or many, or a class for an expanded clone.

CDR3 DNA: TGTGCCAGCAGCGGGTCTGCGCGACTGGGGCATGGCTACACCTTC
CDR3 protein: CASSGSARLGHGYTF
D gene: NA
V gene: TRBV9
clone size: few
J gene: TRBJ1-2

CDR3 DNA: TGTGCCAGCAGCCTAACAGGGGGCGCGGGTCAGCCCCAGCATTTT
CDR3 protein: CASSLTGGAGQPQHF
D gene: TRBD1
V gene: TRBV7-2
clone size: NA
J gene: TRBJ1-5

CDR3 DNA: TGTGCCAGCAGCTTAGGGGGGACAGTCTACGAGCAGTACTTC
CDR3 protein: CASSLGGTVYEQYF
D gene: TRBD1
V gene: TRBV13
clone size: NA
J gene: TRBJ2-7

CDR3 DNA: TGTGCCAGCAGCCCCGCCCGGGACACCCCCCAGTACTTC
CDR3 protein: CASSPARDTPQYF
D gene: NA
V gene: TRBV7-6
clone size: medium-sized
J gene: TRBJ2-5

CDR3 DNA: TGTGCCAGCCTGGGATGCGGGAGGGTGGCCAAAAACATTCAGTACTTC
CDR3 protein: CASLGCGRVAKNIQYF
D gene: TRBD2
V gene: TRBV5-6
clone size: NA
J gene: TRBJ2-4

CDR3 DNA: TGTGCCAGCAGCCGCGGGGGGGATACGCAGTATTTT
CDR3 protein: CASSRGGDTQYF
D gene: TRBD2
V gene: TRBV14
clone size: NA
J gene: TRBJ2-3

CDR3 DNA: TGTGCCAGCAGCCAACTAGGGAGGGACTACGAGCAGTACTTC
CDR3 protein: CASSQLGRDYEQYF
D gene: TRBD2
V gene: TRBV14
clone size: once
J gene: TRBJ2-7

CDR3 DNA: TGTGCCAGCAGCCCCTGGGGTCGCCGTCCGGATGAGCAGTTCTTC
CDR3 protein: CASSPWGRRPDEQFF
D gene: NA
V gene: TRBV9
clone size: NA
J gene: TRBJ2-1

CDR3 DNA: TGTGCCAGCAGCTTGGCCACTCGGGGAGAGACCCAGTACTTC
CDR3 protein: CASSLATRGETQYF
D gene: NA
V gene: TRBV5-4
clone size: NA
J gene: TRBJ2-5

CDR3 DNA: TGCGCCAGCAGCCAAGCCCCAGGGACTTTGGGTGGAAACACCATATATTTT
CDR3 protein: CASSQAPGTLGGNTIYF
D gene: NA
V gene: TRBV4-3
clone size: once
J gene: TRBJ1-3

CDR3 DNA: TGTGCCAGCAGTACCCGGTCCGCTGAAGCTTTCTTT
CDR3 protein: CASSTRSAEAFF
D gene: NA
V gene: TRBV28
clone size: NA
J gene: TRBJ1-1

CDR3 DNA: TGTGCCAGCTCACCAGCTAACTACTACGAGCAGTACTTC
CDR3 protein: CASSPANYYEQYF
D gene: NA
V gene: TRBV18
clone size: NA
J gene: TRBJ2-7

CDR3 DNA: TGTGCCAGCAGTTTTGGGAACCCGCAGGTTTCACCCCTCCACTTT
CDR3 protein: CASSFGNPQVSPLHF
D gene: NA
V gene: TRBV27
clone size: few
J gene: TRBJ1-6

CDR3 DNA: TGTGCCAGCACCACTAGCGGGCGATCGCAGTATTTT
CDR3 protein: CASTTSGRSQYF
D gene: TRBD2
V gene: TRBV6-5
clone size: NA
J gene: TRBJ2-3

CDR3 DNA: TGTGCCAGCAGCTCCCATGGGACGGGCAATCAGCCCCAGCATTTT
CDR3 protein: CASSSHGTGNQPQHF
D gene: NA
V gene: TRBV7-9
clone size: NA
J gene: TRBJ1-5